The rows below give T cell receptor beta chains drawn from one sample of a study of CXCR3-negative and CXCR3-positive naive CD8 T cells. After re-calling the 5' RACE reads, TCRdb lists one entry per CDR3 protein, DNA absent. This sample's clone table lists fewer than 90,000 distinct CDR3 sequences. Sequences were obtained from naive CXCR3- CD8+ T cells from blood. The receptors shown here come from a human donor in good health. Some clones in this sample may be carry-over from other donors' samples. CDR3s include the opening cysteine and the closing phenylalanine or tryptophan.

>TRBV6-2/TRBV6-3|TRBJ2-1
CASENPGQGSDEQFF
>TRBV13|TRBJ2-1
CASSLEEEDHEQFF
>TRBV7-9|TRBJ2-1
CASSLYGGEQFF
>TRBV28|TRBJ2-5
CASSNPSGGGPGLIQETQYF
>TRBV28|TRBJ2-1
CATKGGRGNEQFF
>TRBV3-1|TRBJ2-2
CASSHTRGETNTGELFF
>TRBV29-1|TRBJ2-7
CSVNPPDRPLYEQYF
>TRBV7-8|TRBJ2-3
CASSFSGDTDTQYF
>TRBV29-1|TRBJ2-7
CSVRGNRYEQYF
>TRBV19|TRBJ2-7
CASSIPGLEYEQYF
>TRBV20-1|TRBJ1-1
CSAMSHRAEAFF
>TRBV7-8|TRBJ2-1
CASSHGLAGVHEQFF
>TRBV6-2/TRBV6-3|TRBJ2-2
CASCLTNTGELFF
>TRBV7-6|TRBJ2-7
CASSLESGGEQYF
>TRBV2|TRBJ1-1
CASSEGIGSWDTEAFF
>TRBV9|TRBJ2-7
CASSVGQGADEQYF
>TRBV14|TRBJ2-7
CASSLGASTYEQYF
>TRBV28|TRBJ2-5
CASSLRVQFQETQYF
>TRBV29-1|TRBJ2-7
CSVVSGTSSYEQYF
>TRBV29-1|TRBJ2-7
CSVGDRLSYEQYF
>TRBV9|TRBJ2-5
CASSTGFKETQYF
>TRBV7-9|TRBJ2-3
CASQRGATDTQYF
>TRBV7-3|TRBJ2-3
CASSSLPPDTQYF
>TRBV20-1|TRBJ2-5
CSARDPLTLAGVETQYF
>TRBV4-1|TRBJ2-7
CASSQPGRGSYEQYF
>TRBV5-1|TRBJ2-1
CASSLLSGHYNEQFF
>TRBV20-1|TRBJ2-1
CSARERNRVSNEQFF
>TRBV7-3|TRBJ1-6
CASSLGGLSPLHF
>TRBV10-2|TRBJ2-7
CASSEGHGGYEQYF
>TRBV12-3/TRBV12-4|TRBJ2-2
CASSPPLSGELFF
>TRBV28|TRBJ2-5
CASSSGLDGRETQYF
>TRBV14|TRBJ2-3
CASSQDEVGRGLDTQYF
>TRBV2|TRBJ1-5
CASSGTGSNQPQHF
>TRBV20-1|TRBJ1-5
CSAREAGTSRFLTPQHF
>TRBV7-9|TRBJ2-2
CASSLVIGRGTGELFF
>TRBV21-1|TRBJ1-1
CASSKARVGGPLSGTEAFF
>TRBV10-1|TRBJ2-2
CASSDDRVTGELFF
>TRBV14|TRBJ1-1
CASKVGLNTEAFF
>TRBV23-1|TRBJ2-1
CASSQFSQIYNEQFF
>TRBV12-3/TRBV12-4|TRBJ2-4
CASSLERPIQYF
>TRBV5-6|TRBJ2-5
CASSLESGRETQYF
>TRBV27|TRBJ2-7
CASSPWTTSYEQYF
>TRBV28|TRBJ2-1
CASSWATGQAQNEQFF
>TRBV5-6|TRBJ2-7
CASGLGGSYEQYF
>TRBV6-6|TRBJ2-3
CASRHSRLDTDTQYF
>TRBV12-3/TRBV12-4|TRBJ2-7
CASSYSGRPSYEQYF
>TRBV7-8|TRBJ2-5
CASSLVYGTGDQETQYF
>TRBV12-3/TRBV12-4|TRBJ2-7
CASSLASHEQYF
>TRBV6-5|TRBJ2-5
CATAGTGAQDTQYF
>TRBV7-3|TRBJ2-1
CASSPGLAGGPSWNEQFF
>TRBV7-8|TRBJ2-3
CASSLARDRGTDTQYF
>TRBV3-1|TRBJ2-1
CASSPGRAGVYNEQFF
>TRBV5-5|TRBJ2-7
CASSPPGDPYEQYF
>TRBV7-9|TRBJ1-2
CASSLVDRTNYGYTF